The 19 T cell receptor beta chains in this list originate from one sample, sequenced in a study of cytomegalovirus exposure and HLA in healthy donors. Vbeta (60) and Jbeta (13) primers were used in the PCR. The protocol was immunoSEQ multiplex PCR, while the TCRdb copy is restricted to in-frame clones and leaves out a portion. The table lists 110,000 to 150,000 clones, roughly 70% of them singletons. The sequencing input was PBMCs. Receptors originate from a man under 40 in good health and CMV-seronegative.

The chain recombines TRBV7-9 with TRBJ1-4, with D perhaps matching TRBD1 (6 bases). Germline V gene data show CDR1 as SEHNR and CDR2 as FQNEAQ (reference sequence). The V and J ends lost 1 base and 0 bases respectively, with 18 bases between them. CDR3 length: 19 residues. CDR3 protein: CASSLGINRELTTNEKLFF. CDR3 DNA sequence: TGTGCCAGCAGCTTAGGGATAAACAGGGAACTAACAACTAATGAAAAACTGTTTTTT.

The chain links TRBV11-2 to TRBJ2-1, with 12 nucleotides matching TRBD2. CDR1 and CDR2 from the germline V gene are SGHAT and FQNNGV. The CDR3 totals 14 residues. Trimming took 4 bases from V and 6 from J; bases not matched to a gene: 1. The CDR3 protein is CASSSLAGGNEQFF. The CDR3 region has the DNA TGTGCCAGCAGCTCACTAGCGGGAGGCAATGAGCAGTTCTTC.

The genes are TRBV6-1 and TRBJ2-1; D gene uncertain. V lost 3 bases to trimming and J lost 4 bases, with 16 bases between them. Germline V gene data show CDR1 as MNHNS and CDR2 as SASEGT. The CDR3 is 16 residues long. The CDR3 DNA follows: TGTGCCAGCAGTGATGGTCTAGAGAGATTATACAATGAGCAGTTCTTC. It translates to CASSDGLERLYNEQFF.

The chain couples TRBV29-1 to TRBJ1-1; D unresolved. The CDR3 covers 13 residues. With 2 bases removed from V and 3 bases from J, the gap between germline ends came to 10 bases. Germline V gene data show CDR1 as SQVTM and CDR2 as ANQGSEA. The CDR3 bases are TGCAGCGTTGAACTATCTTTAGACACTGAAGCTTTCTTT. Translation gives CSVELSLDTEAFF.

The V call is TRBV11-2, the J call TRBJ1-4; weak D call: TRBD1 (5 bases). Trimming cost V 8 bases and J 6 bases, with 16 bases left between them. There are 14 residues in the CDR3. CDR1 is SGHAT, CDR2 FQNNGV, per germline. The CDR3 DNA follows: TGTGCCAGCGGATTCAGGGTAGAGCATGAAAAACTGTTTTTT. This translates into CASGFRVEHEKLFF.

The CDR3 bases are TGCGCCAGCAGACGGACCCGGGACAGGGAGGGCTACACCTTC. Translating gives CASRRTRDREGYTF. The chain uses TRBV5-1 and TRBJ1-2; 9 nucleotides line up with TRBD1. The V gene end was trimmed by 5 bases and the J gene end by 8 bases; junction bases not matched to a gene: 10. Per the germline V gene, CDR1 is SGHRS and CDR2 is YFSETQ. The CDR3 runs 14 residues.

This clone was seen only a few times. The rearrangement joins TRBV5-1 to TRBJ2-7, with 7 bases lining up with TRBD2. There are 16 residues in the CDR3. Trimming at V came to 0 bases and at J to 0 bases, leaving 6 bases not matched to a gene. CDR1 SGHRS and CDR2 YFSETQ come from the germline V gene. The CDR3 region has the DNA TGCGCCAGCAGCTTGGGGGCCGGGGGGTCCTCCTACGAGCAGTACTTC. Protein: CASSLGAGGSSYEQYF.

In the case of this clone: Relative to the germline gene, one junction end is altered; a read error may explain this. The genes are TRBV29-1 and TRBJ2-4; TRBD2 aligns across 7 bases. Per germline, CDR1 SQVTM and CDR2 ANQGSEA. This CDR3 is 14 amino acids long. The CDR3 reads CSVLAGRAKNSQYF. The CDR3 coding sequence is TGCAGCGTATTAGCGGGTCGAGCCAAAAACAGTCAGTACTTC.

This chain connects TRBV9 to TRBJ2-6, with TRBD1 as a possible D gene (6 bases). V dropped 4 bases and J dropped 0 bases, with 14 bases sitting between them. Germline CDR1 is SGDLS and CDR2 is YYNGEE. The CDR3 extends over 17 amino acids. This CDR3 reads CASSPRTVNSGANVLTF. The CDR3 bases are TGTGCCAGCAGCCCGCGGACAGTGAACTCTGGGGCCAACGTCCTGACTTTC.

The chain couples TRBV21-1 to TRBJ2-7; no check of the table's D call, TRBD2, against the DNA was made. TRBV21-1 corresponds to a pseudogene. This CDR3 is built from 13 residues. The CDR3 loop reads CASSNRGGYEQYF. CDR3 DNA: TGTGCCAGCAGCAACCGGGGTGGCTACGAGCAGTACTTC.

V and J are TRBV10-3 and TRBJ2-3; 13 nucleotides match TRBD2. Trimming at V came to 0 bases and at J to 0 bases, leaving 6 bases not matched to a gene. Germline loops: CDR1 ENHRY, CDR2 SYGVKD. The CDR3 sequence is 19 residues long. CDR3 DNA: TGTGCCATCAGTGAGTCTTCGACTAGCGGGGGGCCTAGCACAGATACGCAGTATTTT. This translates into CAISESSTSGGPSTDTQYF.

The chain recombines TRBV29-1 with TRBJ2-3; tentative D call: TRBD2 (5 bases). The CDR3 covers 14 residues. V was shortened by 7 bases and J by 5 bases, with 19 bases between the two germline ends. Germline V gives CDR1 SQVTM, CDR2 ANQGSEA. The CDR3 sequence: CSGGLNMLGDTQYF. The CDR3 DNA sequence: TGCAGCGGAGGACTCAATATGCTTGGAGATACGCAGTATTTT.

The chain employs TRBV28 and TRBJ1-2; 8 bases are shared with TRBD1. Germline trimming cut 3 bases from V and 8 bases from J; bases unmatched to any gene: 11. Per germline, CDR1 MDHEN and CDR2 SYDVKM. The CDR3 covers 15 residues. This CDR3 reads CASSFSDRAPSGYTF. The CDR3 coding sequence is TGTGCCAGCAGTTTCTCGGACAGGGCCCCCTCAGGCTACACCTTC.

The V call is TRBV19, the J call TRBJ2-6; D ambiguous. This CDR3 has 15 residues. Germline V gene sequence: CDR1 LNHDA, CDR2 SQIVND (reference sequence). With 2 bases removed from V and 4 bases from J, the gap between germline ends came to 9 bases. The CDR3 is CASSIYSTGANVLTF. The CDR3 bases are TGTGCCAGTAGTATATACAGTACCGGGGCCAACGTCCTGACTTTC.

On this clone itself: Within the sample, other DNA sequences also encode this same CDR3. The chain links TRBV6-1 to TRBJ1-5; D remains unclear. The CDR3 sequence is 14 residues long. CDR1 and CDR2 (germline): MNHNS, SASEGT. V dropped 0 bases and J dropped 4 bases, with 7 bases sitting between them. This CDR3 reads CASSEAGGNQPQHF. CDR3 bases: TGTGCCAGCAGTGAAGCGGGAGGGAATCAGCCCCAGCATTTT.

This clone was observed a handful of times. The rearrangement links TRBV6-1 to TRBJ2-1; 16 nucleotides agree with TRBD2. V shed 4 bases and J 10 bases; nucleotides not matched to a gene: 4. CDR1 and CDR2 (germline): MNHNS, SASEGT. This CDR3 has 15 residues. CDR3 residues: CASSGQGLAGGEQFF. The CDR3 bases are TGTGCCAGCAGTGGCCAGGGACTAGCGGGAGGGGAGCAGTTCTTC.

This clone was counted a single time. The chain is built from TRBV9 and TRBJ1-1; TRBD1 agrees at 8 bases. The CDR3 is 16 amino acids. Trimming cost V 2 bases and J 3 bases; bases outside gene matches: 9. The V gene's germline CDR1 is SGDLS and CDR2 YYNGEE. CDR3 region: CASSVGAGTGYTEAFF. CDR3 bases: TGTGCCAGCAGCGTTGGTGCCGGGACAGGCTACACTGAAGCTTTCTTT.

The V call is TRBV2, the J call TRBJ1-1, with no clear D. The CDR3 runs to 11 residues. Germline V gene data show CDR1 as SNHLY and CDR2 as FYNNEI. V was cut by 7 bases and J by 2 bases, with 5 bases left in between. CDR3 amino acids: CASIRNTEAFF. Here the CDR3 DNA reads TGTGCCAGCATTAGAAACACTGAAGCTTTCTTT.

The J gene is TRBJ1-2, the V gene TRBV6-6, with 7 positions matching TRBD1. The length of the CDR3 is 16 residues. The germline gives CDR1 MNHNY, CDR2 SVGAGI (reference sequence). V shed 0 bases and J 4 bases; nucleotides not matched to a gene: 8. The CDR3: CASSYSTGVQGYGYTF. The CDR3 DNA reads as TGTGCCAGCAGTTACTCCACAGGGGTTCAGGGCTATGGCTACACCTTC.